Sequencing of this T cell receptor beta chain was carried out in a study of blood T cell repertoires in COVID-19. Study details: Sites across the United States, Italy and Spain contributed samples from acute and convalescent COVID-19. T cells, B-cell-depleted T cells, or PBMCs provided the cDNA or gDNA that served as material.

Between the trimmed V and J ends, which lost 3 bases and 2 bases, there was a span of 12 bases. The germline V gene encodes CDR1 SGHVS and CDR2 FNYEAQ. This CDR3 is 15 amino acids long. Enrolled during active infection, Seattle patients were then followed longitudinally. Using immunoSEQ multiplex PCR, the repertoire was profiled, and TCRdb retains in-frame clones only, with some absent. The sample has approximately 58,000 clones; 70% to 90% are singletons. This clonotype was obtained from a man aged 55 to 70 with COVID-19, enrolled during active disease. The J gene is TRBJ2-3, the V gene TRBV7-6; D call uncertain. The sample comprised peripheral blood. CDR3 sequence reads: CASSFGGSLTDTQYF. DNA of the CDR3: TGTGCCAGCAGCTTCGGCGGTTCCCTCACAGATACGCAGTATTTT.